The source of this T cell receptor (beta chain) is a study of T cells after yellow fever vaccination (dated by TCRdb to about 2019). Concerning the study at large: The SMART-Seq v4 Ultra Low Input RNA kit was used to prepare libraries from fractions with low cell numbers. Bulk TCR alpha and beta repertoires were sequenced longitudinally to track T-cell clones before and after primary and booster YFV17D yellow fever vaccination. Two healthy male donors, one aged 18 to 30 and one aged 30 to 40 years, were included in the cohort. Blood samples were taken at several timepoints before and after primary and secondary immunization, and bulk PBMC replicates and cell subsets were isolated. On the study overall, not on this receptor specifically: Most clones expanded after primary vaccination (96% of CD4 and around 89% of CD8) were re-detected after the booster, suggesting that broad memory maintenance occurred. Compared with the primary T-cell response, the secondary T-cell response was faster but weaker, reaching its peak on day 5 rather than on day 15. A small share of clonotypes occurred in both CD4 and CD8 compartments, likely arising from convergent recombination. Computational filtering was required because FACS-sorted repertoires could contain abundant contaminating clonotypes from the bulk population. Because the study included only two donors, the extent to which the findings can be generalized is limited.

On this clonotype itself: The specificity of this receptor is unknown. Within one base of it there is no much larger clone, and no base qualities were kept.

The treatment or condition label corresponds to: live attenuated yellow fever vaccine strain. Two biological replicates of bulk PBMCs were collected at each blood-draw timepoint. A standard Ficoll-Paque protocol was used to isolate PBMCs from peripheral blood. TriZol was used to extract RNA from bulk PBMCs, CD4 and CD8 fractions, and dextramer-positive and dextramer-negative fractions. TCR cDNA was made using 5'RACE template switching, a step that added a universal primer site and unique molecular identifiers. Priming for cDNA synthesis came from both the TCR alpha and TCR beta constant segments. Two PCR steps were used to amplify libraries, with sample barcodes and sequencing adapters being added in the second step. Sequencing of the libraries was done on either Illumina HiSeq 2500 (2x100 bp) or NovaSeq (2x150 bp). Per the source publication's procedure: Demultiplexing of reads and collapsing into UMI consensus sequences were performed with MIGEC, and V(D)J alignment was carried out with MiXCR. Clonotypes responding to the vaccine were identified with edgeR on replicate PBMC samples, with the criteria of FDR below 0.01 and a log2 fold change above 5 up to day 15. Each bulk clonotype received a CD4 or CD8 identity based on whether the sequenced CD4 or CD8 repertoire contained that clonotype at higher abundance. TCRdb reworked the public reads: Q25 trimming with fastp, MiXCR clone assembly, productive beta chains retained. Rows with one shared CDR3 protein collapse into an entry with the most common genes and DNA. In this record, the V and J calls reflect TCRdb's handling and not the investigators' own analysis. In this sample the table shows 450,000 to 600,000 distinct CDR3 sequences, around an eighth of which occur a single time. The top ten clones comprise about 14% of the sample.

Trimming costs V 1 base and J 3 bases, and their ends lie 19 bases apart. CDR1 SGDLS and CDR2 YYNGEE were looked up in the germline V gene. The CDR3 sequence holds 17 residues, the cysteine and phenylalanine included. The only DNA kept is the CDR3, 51 bases in frame from the first base. In this chain, TRBV9 is recombined with TRBJ2-5; D gene: possibly TRBD2, on 5 matching bases. The sequencing here drew on PBMCs, taken on the day of the yellow fever booster vaccination. This receptor was identified in a man aged 25 to 45 who received the YFV17D yellow fever vaccine. The DNA is TGTGCCAGCAGCGTAAGCTTAGTGTCCGGAGCGGAAGAGACCCAGTACTTC. It is translated as CASSVSLVSGAEETQYF.